Below, 4 T cell receptor beta chains from the same sample are listed, as sequenced in a study of type 1 regulatory T cells. TCRdb processed the reads anew with MiXCR; each CDR3 protein has one entry. The sample lists some 89,000 distinct CDR3 sequences, less than 40% occurring once. Sequencing was done on a sample of CD4+ T cells, either the whole sample or a sorted fraction (not recorded which). Receptors were obtained from a human donor in good health.

The chain combines TRBV11-2 with TRBJ2-7, with unresolved D. Looked up from germline, CDR1 is SGHAT and CDR2 is FQNNGV. V was pared by 1 base and J by 0 bases, with 13 bases between. The CDR3 loop spans 16 amino acids. The DNA for the CDR3 is TGTGCCAGCAGCTTAGCCTTAACCAGGTCCTCCTACGAGCAGTACTTC. It codes for CASSLALTRSSYEQYF. Full variable domain (rest looked up from reference TRBV11-2 and TRBJ2-7): EAGVAQSPRYKIIEKRQSVAFWCNPISGHATLYWYQQILGQGPKLLIQFQNNGVVDDSQLPKDRFSAERLKGVDSTLKIQPAKLEDSAVYLCASSLALTRSSYEQYFGPGTRLTVT.

V gene TRBV20-1 combines with J gene TRBJ2-1, with D hard to call. Trimming cost V 3 bases and J 1 base, with 16 bases left between them. Germline loops: CDR1 DFQATT, CDR2 SNEGSKA (reference sequence). The CDR3 covers 16 residues. Written as DNA, the CDR3 is TGCAGTGCTAGTGCGCCACTTAGTATTTCCTACAATGAGCAGTTCTTC. The encoded protein is CSASAPLSISYNEQFF.

The rearrangement uses TRBV20-1 and TRBJ2-3, with 14 nucleotides matching TRBD2. The CDR3 contains 16 residues. The V segment lost 0 bases and the J segment 4 bases; nucleotides outside the gene matches: 3. CDR1 is DFQATT and CDR2 is SNEGSKA in the germline V gene (reference sequence). CDR3 loop: CSARDGTSGRPDTQYF. CDR3 nucleotides: TGCAGTGCTAGAGACGGGACTAGCGGGAGACCAGATACGCAGTATTTT.

The genes are TRBV2 and TRBJ2-3; D unclear. CDR3 length equals 11 residues. The V end was cut by 7 bases, the J end by 2 bases, with 4 bases between. Germline loops: CDR1 SNHLY, CDR2 FYNNEI. Written as DNA, the CDR3 is TGTGCCAGCACCTACACAGATACGCAGTATTTT. It is translated as CASTYTDTQYF.